This entry describes one TCR beta chain. Sequenced by immunoSEQ multiplex PCR; TCRdb stores in-frame clones only, minus some. The repertoire includes some 530,000 clones, less than 90% of them detected once, and around 7.9% sits in the top ten. This sample was included in a study of blood T cell repertoires in COVID-19. In the study overall: The analysed material was cDNA or gDNA that came from T cells, B-cell-depleted T cells, or PBMCs.

The CDR3 runs 16 residues. Between the trimmed V and J ends, which lost 7 bases and 0 bases, there was a span of 17 bases. Germline V gene data show CDR1 as SGDLS and CDR2 as YYNGEE. The specimen was PBMCs or T cells enriched from blood (not recorded which). The origin of this receptor is a woman aged 60-75 years who had recovered from COVID-19. The rearrangement uses TRBV9 and TRBJ2-4, with D unclear. In DNA, the CDR3 is TGTGCCAGCTCCCGGATGGCAGCGCTAGCCAAAAACATTCAGTACTTC. This sequence encodes CASSRMAALAKNIQYF.